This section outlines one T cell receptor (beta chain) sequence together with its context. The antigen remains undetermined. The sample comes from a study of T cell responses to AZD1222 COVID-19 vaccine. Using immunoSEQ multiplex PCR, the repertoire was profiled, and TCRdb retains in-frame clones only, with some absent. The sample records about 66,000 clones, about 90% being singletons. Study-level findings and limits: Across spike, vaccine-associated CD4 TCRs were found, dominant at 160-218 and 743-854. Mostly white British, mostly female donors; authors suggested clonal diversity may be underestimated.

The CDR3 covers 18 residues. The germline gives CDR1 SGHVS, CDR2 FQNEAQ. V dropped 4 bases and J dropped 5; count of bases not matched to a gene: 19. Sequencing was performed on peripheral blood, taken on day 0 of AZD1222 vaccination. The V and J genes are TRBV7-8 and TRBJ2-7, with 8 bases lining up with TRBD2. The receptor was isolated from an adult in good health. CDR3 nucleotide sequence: TGTGCCAGCAGCTATGGGGGAATAGCGGGGAGGGCTGGCAACGAGCAGTACTTC. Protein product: CASSYGGIAGRAGNEQYF.